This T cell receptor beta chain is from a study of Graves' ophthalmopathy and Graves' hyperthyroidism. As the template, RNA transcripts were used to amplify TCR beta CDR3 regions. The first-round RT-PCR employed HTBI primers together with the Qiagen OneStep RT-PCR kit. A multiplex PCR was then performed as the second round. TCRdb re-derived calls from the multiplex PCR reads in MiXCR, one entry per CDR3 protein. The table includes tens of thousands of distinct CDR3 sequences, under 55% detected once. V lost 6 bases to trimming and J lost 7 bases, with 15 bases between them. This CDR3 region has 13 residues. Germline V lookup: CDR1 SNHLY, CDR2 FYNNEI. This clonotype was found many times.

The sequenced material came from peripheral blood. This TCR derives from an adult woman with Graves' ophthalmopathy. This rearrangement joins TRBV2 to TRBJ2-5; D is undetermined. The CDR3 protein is CASSLVPVGTQYF. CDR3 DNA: TGTGCCAGCAGCCTCGTTCCGGTGGGGACCCAGTACTTC.